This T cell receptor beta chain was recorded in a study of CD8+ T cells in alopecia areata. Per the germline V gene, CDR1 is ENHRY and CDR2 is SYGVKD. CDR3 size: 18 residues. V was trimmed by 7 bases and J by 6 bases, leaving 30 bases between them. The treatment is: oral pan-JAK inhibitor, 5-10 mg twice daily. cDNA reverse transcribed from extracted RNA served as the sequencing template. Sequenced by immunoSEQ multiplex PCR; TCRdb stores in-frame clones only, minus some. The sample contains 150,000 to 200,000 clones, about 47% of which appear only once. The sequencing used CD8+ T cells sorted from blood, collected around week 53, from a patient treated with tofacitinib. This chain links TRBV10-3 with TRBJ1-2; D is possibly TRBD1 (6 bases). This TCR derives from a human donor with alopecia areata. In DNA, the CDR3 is TGTGCCATCAACGGGATCCGGGACACCGCGGATAGCTATGATGGCTACACCTTC. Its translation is CAINGIRDTADSYDGYTF.